This T cell receptor beta chain comes out of a study of T cells after yellow fever vaccination. Findings and limits, study-wide: Weaker overall was a secondary response that nonetheless peaked faster, on day 5 versus 15.

This CDR3 has 14 residues. The germline V and J ends were trimmed by 3 bases and 8 bases, with 14 bases remaining between them. CDR1 and CDR2 from the germline V gene are KGHSH and LQKENI. TCRdb processed the 5' RACE reads anew with MiXCR; each CDR3 protein has one entry. Of 610,000 or so distinct CDR3 sequences listed, 12% are singletons. This clonotype was recorded a few times. Its antigen is unidentified. The sequences come from PBMCs, collected on the day of the yellow fever booster vaccination. The rearrangement joins TRBV18 to TRBJ2-1; D assignment may be TRBD1 or TRBD2 (5 bases each). This sequence was found in a man under 40 who received the YFV17D yellow fever vaccine. As DNA, the CDR3 is TGTGCCAGCTCACCCGAAGTACTAGGGGATGAGCAGTTCTTC. Amino acids: CASSPEVLGDEQFF.